This T cell receptor (beta chain) was captured by sequencing in a study of PD-L1 blockade in urothelial cancer. The wider study: Intravenous atezolizumab, 1,200 mg every 3 weeks, was begun by patients around 2014. Analysis of the blood was performed 3 weeks (second dose) and 6 weeks after treatment start. A median blood sample held roughly 150,000 T cells and 75,000 to 85,000 unique TCRs.

The assay was immunoSEQ multiplex PCR, and TCRdb's table has in-frame clones only and misses some. The repertoire includes 37,000 or so clones, about 87% of them detected once, and roughly 14% sits in the top ten. From germline, CDR1 is MDHEN and CDR2 SYDVKM. CDR3 length: 11 amino acids. V was pared by 5 bases and J by 9 bases, with 7 bases between. The time point was: pretreatment peripheral blood. This receptor was taken from a man aged 60-69 years with urothelial cancer. The sample in question was PBMCs, obtained around atezolizumab (anti-PD-L1) treatment. This chain uses TRBV28 with TRBJ2-2; D not certain. CDR3: CASSLVRELFF. The CDR3 nucleotides read TGTGCCAGCAGTCTTGTCCGGGAGCTGTTTTTT.